The 18 T cell receptor beta chains listed next were all sequenced from one sample in a study of CD8 T cells in ankylosing spondylitis. Study-level results: Among TCR beta sequences, a motif of under ten highly homologous variants appeared characteristic of ankylosing spondylitis blood.

The antigens of these receptors remain unknown. TCRdb reanalysed the 5' RACE reads using MiXCR and keeps one entry per CDR3 protein. The sample lists almost 400,000 distinct CDR3 sequences, about 22% occurring once. The sample consisted of blood, either unsorted or a sorted T cell fraction (not recorded which). The receptors shown here come from a male donor with ankylosing spondylitis.

This clonotype showed up many times. The rearrangement uses TRBV12-3 or TRBV12-4 and TRBJ1-1; D uncertain. The CDR3 is made up of 13 amino acids. The ends were cut back, 3 bases at V and 0 bases at J, with 5 bases in the middle. The CDR3 reads CASSLQLNTEAFF. The CDR3, as DNA: TGTGCCAGCAGTTTGCAACTGAACACTGAAGCTTTCTTT.

A few counts support this clonotype. The chain combines TRBV28 with TRBJ1-3; D unclear. Germline CDR1 and CDR2: MDHEN and SYDVKM. Trimming removed 4 bases from V and 0 bases from J, with 16 bases in between. The CDR3 runs to 17 residues. In DNA, the CDR3 is TGTGCCAGCAGTTCCCTCGGGAACGGGTTCTCTGGAAACACCATATATTTT. Amino acids: CASSSLGNGFSGNTIYF.

The chain links TRBV29-1 to TRBJ2-7, with 11 bases lining up with TRBD2. Germline V gene lookup returns CDR1 SQVTM and CDR2 ANQGSEA. This CDR3 has 13 residues. Unmatched junction bases numbered 1, after V lost 4 bases and J lost 2 bases. For the CDR3, the DNA is TGCAGCGTTGGACTAGCGGGACCCTACGAGCAGTACTTC. It encodes CSVGLAGPYEQYF.

This chain uses TRBV5-1 with TRBJ2-7, with a tentative D call TRBD1 (5 bases). Germline CDR1 and CDR2: SGHRS and YFSETQ. V was shortened by 0 bases and J by 6 bases, with 16 bases between the two germline ends. The CDR3 sequence is 15 residues long. The CDR3 bases are TGCGCCAGCAGCTTGGTTCCAGGGCGTGAACCCGAGCAGTACTTC. This translates into CASSLVPGREPEQYF.

This clonotype has only a few counts. The chain combines TRBV9 with TRBJ1-2, with 7 bases that match TRBD1. With V trimmed by 4 bases and J by 7 bases, 10 bases remained unmatched. Per the germline V gene, CDR1 is SGDLS and CDR2 is YYNGEE. The CDR3 is made up of 14 amino acids. The CDR3 DNA reads TGTGCCAGCAGCCCATCTGGAGGGGGCGGTGGCTACACCTTC. This encodes CASSPSGGGGGYTF.

This clonotype was observed a few times. The chain combines TRBV20-1 with TRBJ2-7, with no clear D. Looked up from germline, CDR1 is DFQATT and CDR2 is SNEGSKA (reference sequence). The CDR3 contains 13 residues. V dropped 5 bases and J dropped 1 base, with 12 bases sitting between them. In DNA, the CDR3 is TGCAGTGCTTACTCGTCCGTTTCCTACGAGCAGTACTTC. This gives the protein CSAYSSVSYEQYF.

A few counts support this clonotype. The genes are TRBV12-3 or TRBV12-4 and TRBJ2-5; TRBD2 aligns across 10 bases. The junction had 6 bases not matched to a gene; V was cut back by 3 bases and J by 5 bases. The CDR3 extends over 15 amino acids. This CDR3 is CASSFASGSRETQYF. For the CDR3, the DNA is TGTGCCAGCAGTTTTGCTAGCGGGAGTAGGGAGACCCAGTACTTC.

This chain joins TRBV6-1 and TRBJ2-1; 14 bases line up with TRBD2. Germline loops: CDR1 MNHNS, CDR2 SASEGT. The CDR3 covers 15 residues. J was trimmed by 7 bases and V by 5 bases; bases with no gene match: 4. Here the CDR3 reads CASSTTSGRVNEQFF. The DNA of the CDR3 is TGTGCCAGCAGTACGACTAGCGGGAGGGTTAATGAGCAGTTCTTC.

CDR3 sequence: CSAPPGSGLMQYF. DNA for the CDR3: TGCAGTGCCCCCCCGGGGAGCGGCCTTATGCAGTACTTC. The chain uses TRBV20-1 and TRBJ2-7; TRBD2 might be the D (5 bases). V shed 6 bases and J shed 9 bases, with 21 bases lying between them. The CDR3 loop spans 13 amino acids. The germline gives CDR1 DFQATT, CDR2 SNEGSKA (reference sequence).

V usage is TRBV25-1 and J usage is TRBJ1-1, with 7 bases identical to TRBD1. The V gene end was trimmed by 4 bases and the J gene end by 4 bases; junction bases not matched to a gene: 6. The CDR3 totals 14 residues. The germline V gene has CDR1 MGHDK and CDR2 SYGVNS. The CDR3 loop reads CASSGPSGGTEAFF. The CDR3 bases are TGTGCCAGCAGTGGCCCCTCAGGGGGCACTGAAGCTTTCTTT.

This chain joins TRBV9 and TRBJ2-3; unclear D gene. Trimming removed 1 base from V and 5 bases from J, with 5 bases in between. CDR1 is SGDLS, CDR2 YYNGEE, per germline. The CDR3 runs to 12 residues. The CDR3 nucleotides are TGTGCCAGCAGCGTATTAAAAGATACGCAGTATTTT. It is translated as CASSVLKDTQYF.

The V gene is TRBV29-1, the J gene TRBJ2-3; D uncertain. Trimming pared 5 bases from V and 6 bases from J, leaving 3 bases between. Germline V gene sequence: CDR1 SQVTM, CDR2 ANQGSEA. The CDR3 consists of 9 residues. The chain's CDR3 is CSVSDTQYF. In nucleotides, the CDR3 is TGCAGCGTTTCTGATACGCAGTATTTT.

This clonotype appeared a single time. The rearrangement uses TRBV9 and TRBJ2-2, with 8 bases that match TRBD1. The CDR3 is made up of 15 amino acids. The J segment lost 4 bases and the V segment lost 2 bases, leaving 4 bases of the junction unmatched. CDR1 is SGDLS, CDR2 YYNGEE, per germline. CDR3 loop: CASSVTGVVTGELFF. CDR3 nucleotides: TGTGCCAGCAGCGTGACAGGGGTCGTCACCGGGGAGCTGTTTTTT.

The chain is built from TRBV29-1 and TRBJ1-4; D unclear. The CDR3 length is 13 residues. CDR1 SQVTM and CDR2 ANQGSEA come from the germline V gene. Trimming cost V 7 bases and J 0 bases, with 9 bases left between them. CDR3 DNA sequence: TGCAGCGGGAAGGTAGCAACTAATGAAAAACTGTTTTTT. Its protein is CSGKVATNEKLFF.

This clonotype appeared a few times. V gene TRBV6-5 combines with J gene TRBJ2-1; 9 bases agree with TRBD1. CDR1 is MNHEY and CDR2 is SVGAGI in the germline V gene. The CDR3 has 15 residues. J lost 7 bases, V lost 2 bases, and 6 bases had no gene match. Written as DNA, the CDR3 is TGTGCCAGCAGTTACAACGGACAGGGGTGGAATGAGCAGTTCTTC. It yields the protein CASSYNGQGWNEQFF.

The chain employs TRBV5-1 and TRBJ2-2, with a tentative D call TRBD1 (5 bases). From germline, CDR1 is SGHRS and CDR2 YFSETQ. This CDR3 contains 13 residues. The ends were cut back, 4 bases at V and 5 bases at J, with 9 bases in the middle. The CDR3 spells CASSGRVTGELFF. Written as DNA, the CDR3 is TGCGCCAGCAGCGGCAGGGTAACCGGGGAGCTGTTTTTT.

This clonotype was recorded a few times. V is TRBV5-1 and J is TRBJ2-2, with no clear D. V was shortened by 2 bases and J by 6 bases, with 5 bases between the two germline ends. The CDR3 sequence is 12 residues long. CDR1 SGHRS and CDR2 YFSETQ come from the germline V gene. CDR3 amino acids: CASSFRSGELFF. The CDR3 coding sequence is TGCGCCAGCAGCTTTCGGTCCGGGGAGCTGTTTTTT.

A few counts support this clonotype. The chain joins TRBV25-1 to TRBJ2-7; D not certain. Trimming removed 6 bases at V and 5 bases at J, with 14 bases between. The CDR3 spans 13 residues. Germline values: CDR1 MGHDK, CDR2 SYGVNS. CDR3 in amino acids: CASRGFDIDEQYF. The CDR3 coding sequence is TGTGCCAGCAGGGGTTTTGATATCGACGAGCAGTACTTC.